The T cell receptor beta chain described here comes from a study of blood T cell repertoires in COVID-19. Study at large: Donors in the United States, Italy and Spain gave samples during acute or convalescent COVID-19. Sources were T cells, B-cell-depleted T cells, or PBMCs; the material itself was cDNA or gDNA.

Assay used: immunoSEQ multiplex PCR; TCRdb lists only in-frame clones, some missing. Of fewer than 250,000 clones listed, roughly four fifths are singletons. In assigning cohorts, the study relied on participant-reported clinical history. V shed 5 bases and J shed 0 bases, with 11 bases lying between them. Germline loops: CDR1 SGHTA, CDR2 FQGNSA. The CDR3 length is 14 residues. The origin of this receptor is a woman between 40 and 50 years old who had been exposed to COVID-19. This rearrangement joins TRBV7-2 to TRBJ2-7; TRBD1 might be the D (5 bases). The sample consisted of PBMCs or T cells enriched from blood (not recorded which). CDR3 residues: CASSPDRNSYEQYF. CDR3 in DNA: TGTGCCAGCAGCCCAGACAGAAACTCCTACGAGCAGTACTTC.